This is a list of T cell receptor beta chains from one sample in a study of shared clonotypes between healthy human individuals. Produced via immunoSEQ multiplex PCR; TCRdb's table is partial and in-frame only. The repertoire holds about 2.3 million clones, with just under 95% as singletons. The sequenced material came from naive CD4+ T cells from PBMCs. These receptors came from a man younger than 35 in good health. Some clones in this sample may be carry-over from other donors' samples. CDR3s include the opening cysteine and the closing phenylalanine or tryptophan. The D gene is left open where the match is weak. A clone size is listed for some rows: how often the clone was seen (once, few, many), or a class if it is expanded.

TRBJ2-7,.,TRBV4-1,TRBD2,TGCGCCAGCAGCCAAGAGGGACTAGGTTTGGGAGAGCAGTACTTC,CASSQEGLGLGEQYF
TRBJ1-2,once,TRBV6-6,.,TGTGCCAGCAGTTACCCCCGAGGGGGGGCGCAGGGCTACACCTTC,CASSYPRGGAQGYTF
TRBJ1-6,.,TRBV28,.,TGTGCCAGCAGTGCGCTCGACAGTCGTAATTCACCCCTCCACTTT,CASSALDSRNSPLHF
TRBJ2-4,.,TRBV28,TRBD1,TGTGCCAGCAGTCGACAGGGGTTAAGAAAAAACATTCAGTACTTC,CASSRQGLRKNIQYF
TRBJ2-7,once,TRBV15,.,TGTGCCACCAGCAGAGCCCTGTCAGGCGTCGAGGAGCAGTACTTC,CATSRALSGVEEQYF
TRBJ2-5,.,TRBV27,.,TGTGCCAGCAGTTTAGGGCGGGGCATACAGCAAGAGACCCAGTACTTC,CASSLGRGIQQETQYF
TRBJ2-7,.,TRBV27,TRBD2,TGTGCCAGCAGTTTATCTTGGGGGGGGGAGACCACCTTC,CASSLSWGGETTF
TRBJ1-5,.,TRBV15,.,TGTGCCACCAGCAGAGATCGGGACAACAATCAGCCCCAGCATTTT,CATSRDRDNNQPQHF
TRBJ1-2,.,TRBV18,.,TGTGCCAGCTCAGATAGACAGTATGGCTACACCTTC,CASSDRQYGYTF
TRBJ2-1,.,TRBV14,.,TGTGCCAGCGCAGGGGAGAATGAGCAGTTCTTC,CASAGENEQFF
TRBJ2-7,.,TRBV28,TRBD2,TGTGCCAGCACGCCTAGGGCTAGCGGGAGTTACGAGCAGTACTTC,CASTPRASGSYEQYF
TRBJ2-1,.,TRBV11-3,.,TGTGCCAGCAGCCTAACATGGACATCAGGGACCTACAATGAGCAGTTCTTC,CASSLTWTSGTYNEQFF
TRBJ2-2,once,TRBV7-3,.,TGTGCCAGCAGCCGGGTCAACACCGGGGAGCTGTTTTTT,CASSRVNTGELFF
TRBJ2-5,.,TRBV7-2,.,TGTGCCAGCAGCTTAAACAGGCTCGGCCAGTACTTC,CASSLNRLGQYF
TRBJ1-2,.,TRBV28,.,TGTGCCAGCAGTTTATCCCTATCCTATGGCTACACCTTC,CASSLSLSYGYTF
TRBJ1-2,.,TRBV4-1,TRBD1,TGCGCCAGCAGCCAACCAACCGACAGGGGTGGCTACACCTTC,CASSQPTDRGGYTF